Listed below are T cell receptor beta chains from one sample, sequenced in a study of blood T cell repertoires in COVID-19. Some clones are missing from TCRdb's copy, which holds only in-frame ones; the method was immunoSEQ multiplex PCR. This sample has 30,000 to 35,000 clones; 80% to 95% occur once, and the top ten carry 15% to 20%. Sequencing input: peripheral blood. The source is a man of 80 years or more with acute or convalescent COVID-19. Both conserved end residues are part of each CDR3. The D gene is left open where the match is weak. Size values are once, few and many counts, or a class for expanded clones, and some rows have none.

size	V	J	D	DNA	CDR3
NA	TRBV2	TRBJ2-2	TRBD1	TGTGCCAGCAGTGAAAGATACAGGGGGCAGTCCTCAAGGGTAACCGGGGAGCTGTTTTTT	CASSERYRGQSSRVTGELFF
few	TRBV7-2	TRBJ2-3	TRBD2	TGTGCCAGCAGCCTAGAGGTGCGGGGGGGCCTTTTAGATACGCAGTATTTT	CASSLEVRGGLLDTQYF
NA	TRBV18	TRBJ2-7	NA	TGTGCCAGCTCACCACCTCAGGCAGGGTCCTACGAGCAGTACTTC	CASSPPQAGSYEQYF
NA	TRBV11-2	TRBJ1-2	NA	TGTGCCAGCAGCCAGTCCTGGACGGGAGAGGCTTATGGCTACACCTTC	CASSQSWTGEAYGYTF
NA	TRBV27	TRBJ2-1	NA	TGTGCCAGCAGTTTCCAACTGAAATATGAGCAGTTCTTC	CASSFQLKYEQFF
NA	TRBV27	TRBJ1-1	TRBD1	TGTGCCAGCAGTTTGAGGACAGGGGGGACTGAAGCTTTCTTT	CASSLRTGGTEAFF
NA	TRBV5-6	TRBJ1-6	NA	TGTGCCAGCAGCCTAGCCACAAAGGTCCCCAATTCACCCCTCCACTTT	CASSLATKVPNSPLHF
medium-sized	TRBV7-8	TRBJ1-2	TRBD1	TGTGCCAGCAGCTTGGTGGGGTCCGGGACAGCGAACTATGGCTACACCTTC	CASSLVGSGTANYGYTF
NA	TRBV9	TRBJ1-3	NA	TGTGCCAGCAGCGTAGGTGTGCTGAGCTCTGGAAACACCATATATTTT	CASSVGVLSSGNTIYF
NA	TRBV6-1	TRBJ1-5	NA	TGTGCCAGCAGTGAAGTCATTGACTTTTATCAGCCCCAGCATTTT	CASSEVIDFYQPQHF
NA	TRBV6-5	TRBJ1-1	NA	TGTGCCAGCAGTCCCACGGGAGGATTCACTGAAGCTTTCTTT	CASSPTGGFTEAFF
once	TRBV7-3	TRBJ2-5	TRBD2	TGTGCCAGCTCACCCGGGATAGCGGGGTTATCTGGGGAGACCCAGTACTTC	CASSPGIAGLSGETQYF
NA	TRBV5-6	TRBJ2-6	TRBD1	TGTGCCAGCAGTCAAAAATCCACAGGGGCCTGGGCCAACGTCCTGACTTTC	CASSQKSTGAWANVLTF
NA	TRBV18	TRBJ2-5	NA	TGTGCCAGCTCACCACCGGGGGCTCGGGAGACCCAGTACTTC	CASSPPGARETQYF
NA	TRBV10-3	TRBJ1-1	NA	TGTGCCACAAGAGGAGATTTGAACACTGAAGCTTTCTTT	CATRGDLNTEAFF
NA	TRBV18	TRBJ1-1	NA	TGTGCCAGCTCACAACAGGGTACGCACACTGAAGCTTTCTTT	CASSQQGTHTEAFF
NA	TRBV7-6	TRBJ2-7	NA	TGTGCCAGCAGCTTAGGGGCCGGCAACTCCGTCTACGAGCAGTACTTC	CASSLGAGNSVYEQYF
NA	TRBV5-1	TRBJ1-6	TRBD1	TGCGCCAGCAGCCAAGGACAGGTGGTCTCACCCCTCCACTTT	CASSQGQVVSPLHF
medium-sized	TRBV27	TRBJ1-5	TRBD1	TGTGCCAGCAGTCCCGGGACAGGCGGCCATCAGCCCCAGCATTTT	CASSPGTGGHQPQHF
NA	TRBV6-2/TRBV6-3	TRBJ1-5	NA	TGTGCCAGCAGTCCCCTACCGCCGAGACAGAATCAGCCCCAGCATTTT	CASSPLPPRQNQPQHF
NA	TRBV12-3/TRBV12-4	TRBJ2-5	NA	TGTGCCAGCAGCGAGGGGGGGGAGACCCAGTACTTC	CASSEGGETQYF
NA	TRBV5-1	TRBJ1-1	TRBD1	TGCGCCAGCAGCTCGAACAGGGGGCGCGGTGAAGCTTTCTTT	CASSSNRGRGEAFF
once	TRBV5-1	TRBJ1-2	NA	TGCGCCAGCAGCTTAGATCACCCCGCGGCAGGGGGCTACACCTTC	CASSLDHPAAGGYTF
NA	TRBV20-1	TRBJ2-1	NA	TGCAGTGCTAGTGGGCAGGGTCTCTACAATGAGCAGTTCTTC	CSASGQGLYNEQFF
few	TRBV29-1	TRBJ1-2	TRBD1	TGCAGCGTTGAAATCTTGACAGGGGGGAAGAGCTACACCTTC	CSVEILTGGKSYTF
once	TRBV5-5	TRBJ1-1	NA	TGTGCCAGCAGCATCGGGACATCTGAAGCTTTCTTT	CASSIGTSEAFF
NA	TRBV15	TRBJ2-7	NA	TGTGCCACCAGCAGAGATGCAGGGATACACTCCTACGAGCAGTACTTC	CATSRDAGIHSYEQYF
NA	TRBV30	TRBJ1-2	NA	TGTGCCTGGAGTGTTGGCCTCTATGGCTACACCTTC	CAWSVGLYGYTF
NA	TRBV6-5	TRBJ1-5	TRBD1	TGTGCCAGCAGACCTGGACAGGGTCATCAGCCCCAGCATTTT	CASRPGQGHQPQHF
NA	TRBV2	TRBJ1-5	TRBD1	TGTGCCAGCAGGGGGACACAGGGGTCTAATCAGCCCCAGCATTTT	CASRGTQGSNQPQHF
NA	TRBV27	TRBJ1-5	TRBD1	TGTGCCAGCAGTTTCGACAGGGGACGGGATCAGCCCCAGCATTTT	CASSFDRGRDQPQHF
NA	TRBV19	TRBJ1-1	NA	TGTGCCAGTAGTACCCGACAGGATACTGAAGCTTTCTTT	CASSTRQDTEAFF
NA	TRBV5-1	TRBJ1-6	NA	TGCGCCAGCAGCTCGACAGAGTATAATTCACCCCTCCACTTT	CASSSTEYNSPLHF
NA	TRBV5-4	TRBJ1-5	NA	TGTGCCAGCAGCTTAGACTCGAATCAGCCCCAGCATTTT	CASSLDSNQPQHF
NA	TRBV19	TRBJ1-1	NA	TGTGCCAGTAGTGGACAGTACAACACTGAAGCTTTCTTT	CASSGQYNTEAFF
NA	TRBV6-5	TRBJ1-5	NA	TGTGCCAGCTCAAACAGGGAAGGCAATCAGCCCCAGCATTTT	CASSNREGNQPQHF
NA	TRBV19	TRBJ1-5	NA	TGTGCCAGTAGTTCACAGGTGGCGGGCAATCAGCCCCAGCATTTT	CASSSQVAGNQPQHF
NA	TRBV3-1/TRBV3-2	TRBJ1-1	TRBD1	TGTGCCAGCAGCCATCTCGGGACAGGGGGTCTAAACACTGAAGCTTTCTTT	CASSHLGTGGLNTEAFF
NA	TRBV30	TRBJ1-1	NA	TGTGCCTGGGGGAGGCGGACTGAAGCTTTCTTT	CAWGRRTEAFF
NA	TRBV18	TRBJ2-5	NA	TGTGCCAGCTCACCACAGCAGGGGCTCCGGCTTGAGACCCAGTACTTC	CASSPQQGLRLETQYF
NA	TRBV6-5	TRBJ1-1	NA	TGTGCCAGCAGTTCCTACCTCAGGGACTTCAACACTGAAGCTTTCTTT	CASSSYLRDFNTEAFF
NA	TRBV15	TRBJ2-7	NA	TGTGCCACCAGCAGAGATCGCAGGGCTACCTACGAGCAGTACTTC	CATSRDRRATYEQYF
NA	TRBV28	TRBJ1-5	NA	TGTGCCAGCAGTTTGGCGGAGAATAGCAATCAGCCCCAGCATTTT	CASSLAENSNQPQHF
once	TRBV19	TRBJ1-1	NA	TGTGCCAGTAGTACCGCACACAGGGCGAACACTGAAGCTTTCTTT	CASSTAHRANTEAFF
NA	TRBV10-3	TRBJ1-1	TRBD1	TGTGCCATCAGTGGGGACAGGGGGGGCACTGAAGCTTTCTTT	CAISGDRGGTEAFF
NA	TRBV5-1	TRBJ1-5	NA	TGCGCCAGCAGCTTGACCGGCGGTAATCAGCCCCAGCATTTT	CASSLTGGNQPQHF
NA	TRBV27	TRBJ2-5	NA	TGTGCCAGCAGTTTAAATGGGCTACAAGAGACCCAGTACTTC	CASSLNGLQETQYF
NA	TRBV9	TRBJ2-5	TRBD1	TGTGCCAGCAGCGTAGTGGGACAGGGGGCCTTGCGGGAGACCCAGTACTTC	CASSVVGQGALRETQYF
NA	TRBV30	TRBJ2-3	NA	TGTGCCTGGAGGCCTATGTACGTTCTGACAGATACGCAGTATTTT	CAWRPMYVLTDTQYF
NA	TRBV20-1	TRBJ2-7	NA	TGCAGTGCTCTTAGGGGCTACGAGCAGTACTTC	CSALRGYEQYF
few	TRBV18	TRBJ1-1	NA	TGTGCCAGCTCACCGGACATGAACACTGAAGCTTTCTTT	CASSPDMNTEAFF
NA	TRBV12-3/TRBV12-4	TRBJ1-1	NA	TGTGCCAGCAGTTTAAACCGGGACACTTGGGCTTTCTTT	CASSLNRDTWAFF
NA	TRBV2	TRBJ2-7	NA	TGTGCCAGCAGTGGTGACCCACAGGGATCCGAGCAGTACTTC	CASSGDPQGSEQYF
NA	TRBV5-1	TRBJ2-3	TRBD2	TGCGCCAGCGGGAGGGATGCAGATACGCAGTATTTT	CASGRDADTQYF
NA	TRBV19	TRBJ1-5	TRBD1	TGTGCCAGTAGGCCCTCCCCGGGGACAGGACAGCCCCAGCATTTT	CASRPSPGTGQPQHF
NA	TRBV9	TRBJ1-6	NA	TGTGCCAGCAGCGTAGGGGGCAGGCATTCACCCCTCCACTTT	CASSVGGRHSPLHF
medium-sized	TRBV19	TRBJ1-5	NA	TGTGCCAGTAGTATACAGGACAGTTATCAGCCCCAGCATTTT	CASSIQDSYQPQHF
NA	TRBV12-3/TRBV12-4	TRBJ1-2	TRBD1	TGTGCCACCAGGGGGGGTAGGAACTATGGCTACACCTTC	CATRGGRNYGYTF